The present T cell receptor (beta chain) was sequenced within a study of tumor and adjacent non-tumor tissue in lung cancer. Notes on this clonotype: One end of the junction does not line up with germline, which may come from a read error.

Germline-derived CDR1 and CDR2 are SGHAT and FQNNGV. The CDR3 is made up of 13 amino acids. A modified ARM-PCR protocol with three rounds of nested PCR amplified TCRbeta. Via MiXCR, TCRdb re-called the multiplex PCR reads, giving one row per CDR3 protein. This sample has some 100,000 distinct CDR3 sequences, with approximately 65% found just once. The template was RNA from unsorted bulk tissue. Distant lung tissue was collected more than 3 cm away from the tumor edge. Chemotherapy-naive patients with new lung cancer underwent thoracic surgery in China, August–late 2014. This receptor was obtained from a man aged 25-45 years with non-small cell lung cancer. This sequence joins TRBV11-2 and TRBJ2-5, with D possibly TRBD1 on 6 matching bases. The specimen sequenced was distant non-tumor lung tissue. CDR3 region: CASNLGQQETQYF. Written as DNA, the CDR3 is TGTGCCAGCAACTTAGGACAGCAAGAGACCCAGTATTTC.